This T cell receptor beta chain was retrieved from a study of CD8 T cells in ankylosing spondylitis. The CDR3 has 14 amino acids. CDR1 is SGHRS and CDR2 is YFSETQ in the germline V gene. The V and J ends lost 5 bases and 1 base respectively, with 12 bases between them. Quantitative 5'-RACE with molecular barcodes generated TCR beta libraries. TCRdb passed the 5' RACE reads through MiXCR, listing each CDR3 protein once. This sample yields around 300,000 distinct CDR3 sequences, of which about 15% are seen a single time; roughly 1.1% belongs to the top ten. There are a few counts of this clonotype. The sample taken for sequencing was blood, either unsorted or a sorted T cell fraction (not recorded which). The V gene is TRBV5-1, the J gene TRBJ2-5, with D maybe TRBD2 (5 bases). The receptor was derived from a male donor with ankylosing spondylitis or in good health (not recorded which). The DNA for the CDR3 is TGCGCCAGCAGAGAGGGAAGCGGCCAAGAGACCCAGTACTTC. It encodes CASREGSGQETQYF.